The following is a T cell receptor beta chain sequence with its context. Its target is not known. Regarding treatment: 15 to 20 received Ad26.COV2.S at low or high dose, single or two shots; about 5 received placebo; per-sample allocation not given. Sampling happened 63 days after the first vaccine or placebo injection. V dropped 0 bases and J dropped 6 bases, with 7 bases sitting between them. The CDR3 contains 13 residues. Germline CDR1 LGHNT, CDR2 FRNRAP. The source of the sample is a study of Ad26.COV2.S vaccination and SARS-CoV-2 variants. Study details: Enrollment placed the donor in the COV1001 Ad26.COV2.S trial arm. The authors gave Ad26.COV2.S intramuscularly, either once or twice 56 days apart. Whole-study results and caveats: Compared with placebo recipients, vaccine recipients had higher spike-specific TCR breadth. There was reportedly substantial breadth in spike-specific CD8+ and CD4+ T cell responses after vaccination.

Sequenced by immunoSEQ multiplex PCR; TCRdb stores in-frame clones only, minus some. The data show 360,000 or so clones, over 75% seen once. V usage is TRBV12-5 and J usage is TRBJ2-3; D gene uncertain. The starting material was peripheral blood, obtained in a trial of Ad26.COV2.S vaccine versus placebo. The TCR was taken from a person aged 18 to 59 who received the Ad26.COV2.S COVID-19 vaccine or a placebo. This CDR3 is CASGLVRGDTQYF. CDR3 in DNA: TGTGCTAGTGGTTTGGTACGAGGCGATACGCAGTATTTT.